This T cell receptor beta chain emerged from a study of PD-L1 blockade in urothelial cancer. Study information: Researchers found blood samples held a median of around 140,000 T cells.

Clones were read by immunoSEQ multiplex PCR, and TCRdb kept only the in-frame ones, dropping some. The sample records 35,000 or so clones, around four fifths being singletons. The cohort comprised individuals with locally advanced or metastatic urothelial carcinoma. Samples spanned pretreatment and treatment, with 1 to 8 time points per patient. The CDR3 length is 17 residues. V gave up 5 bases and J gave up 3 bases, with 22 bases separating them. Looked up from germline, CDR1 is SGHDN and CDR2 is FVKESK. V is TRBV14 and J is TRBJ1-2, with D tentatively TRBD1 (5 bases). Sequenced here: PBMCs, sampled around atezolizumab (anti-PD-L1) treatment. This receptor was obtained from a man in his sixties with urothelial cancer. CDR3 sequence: CASSDPGGGDEDYGYTF. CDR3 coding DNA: TGTGCCAGCAGCGATCCGGGGGGGGGAGATGAGGACTATGGCTACACCTTC. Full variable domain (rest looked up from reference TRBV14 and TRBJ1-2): EAGVTQFPSHSVIEKGQTVTLRCDPISGHDNLYWYRRVMGKEIKFLLHFVKESKQDESGMPNNRFLAERTGGTYSTLKVQPAELEDSGVYFCASSDPGGGDEDYGYTFGSGTRLTVV.